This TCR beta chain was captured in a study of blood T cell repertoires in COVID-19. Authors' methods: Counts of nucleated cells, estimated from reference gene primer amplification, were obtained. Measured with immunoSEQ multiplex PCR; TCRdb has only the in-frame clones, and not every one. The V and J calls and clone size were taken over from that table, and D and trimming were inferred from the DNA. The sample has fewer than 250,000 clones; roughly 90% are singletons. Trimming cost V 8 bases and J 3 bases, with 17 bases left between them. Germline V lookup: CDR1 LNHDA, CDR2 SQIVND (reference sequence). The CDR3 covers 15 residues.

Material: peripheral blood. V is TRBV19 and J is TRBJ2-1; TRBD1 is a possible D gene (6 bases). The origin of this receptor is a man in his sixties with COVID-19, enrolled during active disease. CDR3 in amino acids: CASRLRNRDYNEQFF. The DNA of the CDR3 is TGTGCCAGTCGGTTACGGAACAGGGACTACAATGAGCAGTTCTTC.